This T cell receptor (beta chain) derives from a study of blood T cell repertoires in COVID-19. In the study overall: Some COVID-19 samples were acute and others convalescent; all came from the United States, Italy and Spain.

The study drew participants aged roughly 18 to 95 years from about two dozen US areas. Cohort allocation depended upon clinical history that participants reported. Assay used: immunoSEQ multiplex PCR; TCRdb lists only in-frame clones, some missing. The sample shows about 270,000 clones, roughly 88% of them seen only once. After removal of 2 bases from V and 8 bases from J, the junction contained 2 bases not matched to a gene. CDR1 ENHRY and CDR2 SYGVKD come from the germline V gene. This CDR3 region has 15 residues. This clone was counted between two and nine times. The sample was PBMCs or T cells enriched from blood (not recorded which). The chain joins TRBV10-3 to TRBJ2-1; 14 bases align to TRBD2. The TCR comes from a woman between 40 and 55 years old with acute COVID-19. CDR3 sequence reads: CAISEGTSGSYEQFF. The DNA of the CDR3 is TGTGCCATCAGTGAGGGGACTAGCGGGAGCTATGAGCAGTTCTTC.